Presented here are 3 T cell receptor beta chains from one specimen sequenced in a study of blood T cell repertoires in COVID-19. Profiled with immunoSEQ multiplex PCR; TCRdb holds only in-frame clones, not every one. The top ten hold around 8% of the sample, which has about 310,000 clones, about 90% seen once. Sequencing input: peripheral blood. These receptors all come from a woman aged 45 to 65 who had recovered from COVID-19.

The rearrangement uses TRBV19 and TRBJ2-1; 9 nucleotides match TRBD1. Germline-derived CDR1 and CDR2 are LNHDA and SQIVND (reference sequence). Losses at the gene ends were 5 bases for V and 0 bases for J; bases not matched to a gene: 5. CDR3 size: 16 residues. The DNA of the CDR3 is TGTGCCAGTAGTTCCGGGACAGGGAGCTCCTACAATGAGCAGTTCTTC. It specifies CASSSGTGSSYNEQFF.

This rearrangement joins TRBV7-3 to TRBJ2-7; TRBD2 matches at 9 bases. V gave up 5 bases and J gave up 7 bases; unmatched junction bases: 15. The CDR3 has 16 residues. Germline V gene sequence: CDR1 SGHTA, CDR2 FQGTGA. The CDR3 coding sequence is TGTGCCAGCAGCCCACAGGGACTAGCCGGATCGGGGGAGCAGTACTTC. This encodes CASSPQGLAGSGEQYF.

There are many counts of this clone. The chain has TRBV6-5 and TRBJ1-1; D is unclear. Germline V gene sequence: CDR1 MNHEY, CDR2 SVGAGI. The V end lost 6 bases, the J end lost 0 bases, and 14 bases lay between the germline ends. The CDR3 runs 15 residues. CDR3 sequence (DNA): TGTGCCAGCAGCCCCGTTGGAGGATTGAACACTGAAGCTTTCTTT. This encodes CASSPVGGLNTEAFF.